Below are 25 T cell receptor beta chains sequenced from a single sample in a study of blood T cell repertoires in COVID-19. The data were produced by immunoSEQ multiplex PCR, yet TCRdb's version contains in-frame clones alone and is incomplete. Seen here are 100,000 or so clones, over 75% observed once, and the top ten hold about 13%. Sequencing used peripheral blood. The receptors were gathered from a human donor in a cohort sampled during active COVID-19.

This chain uses TRBV6-2 or TRBV6-3 with TRBJ2-5, with 7 bases identical to TRBD2. The CDR3 has 15 amino acids. V shed 3 bases and J 4 bases; nucleotides not matched to a gene: 8. Germline-derived CDR1 and CDR2 are MNHEY and SVGEGT. The chain's CDR3 is CASSYRGRGGETQYF. CDR3 nucleotides: TGTGCCAGCAGTTATAGGGGCCGCGGGGGAGAGACCCAGTACTTC.

The chain recombines TRBV7-2 with TRBJ2-1; TRBD1 might be the D (6 bases). Germline values: CDR1 SGHTA, CDR2 FQGNSA. CDR3 length: 17 residues. V gave up 3 bases and J gave up 7 bases, with 22 bases separating them. The CDR3 reads CASSFQTGYGSGNEQFF. The CDR3 DNA follows: TGTGCCAGCAGCTTCCAGACAGGTTATGGGTCTGGGAATGAGCAGTTCTTC.

CDR3 DNA sequence: TGTGCCAGCAGCCCCGTCACTGGGGCTGGCTACACCTTC. Amino acids: CASSPVTGAGYTF. The gene calls are TRBV9 and TRBJ1-2, with a weak D call TRBD1 (5 bases). The CDR3 contains 13 residues. Per germline, CDR1 SGDLS and CDR2 YYNGEE. V lost 4 bases and J 7 bases, leaving 14 bases between the germline ends. The full variable domain, rest sourced from reference TRBV9 and TRBJ1-2, is DSGVTQTPKHLITATGQRVTLRCSPRSGDLSVYWYQQSLDQGLQFLIQYYNGEERAKGNILERFSAQQFPDLHSELNLSSLELGDSALYFCASSPVTGAGYTFGSGTRLTVV.

V usage is TRBV27 and J usage is TRBJ1-6; possibly TRBD1 for D (5 bases). V lost 8 bases to trimming and J lost 0 bases, with 11 bases between them. The CDR3 loop spans 15 amino acids. Germline lookup yields CDR1 MNHEY and CDR2 SMNVEV (reference sequence). CDR3 residues: CASGAGDSYNSPLHF. DNA for the CDR3: TGTGCCAGCGGGGCAGGCGACTCCTATAATTCACCCCTCCACTTT.

The chain carries TRBV3-1 (or the pseudogene TRBV3-2) and TRBJ1-1; no definite D call. The V end was cut by 3 bases, the J end by 2 bases, with 10 bases between. Looked up from germline, CDR1 is LGHDT and CDR2 is YNNKEL (reference sequence). The CDR3 sequence is 14 residues long. The CDR3 region has the DNA TGTGCCAGCAGCCACTATTCTACTAACACTGAAGCTTTCTTT. It yields the protein CASSHYSTNTEAFF.

This chain uses TRBV3-1 (or the pseudogene TRBV3-2) with TRBJ2-6; 8 bases match TRBD1. Trimming removed 9 bases from V and 0 bases from J; junction bases left unmatched: 4. The CDR3 consists of 15 residues. Germline-derived CDR1 and CDR2 are LGHDT and YNNKEL (reference sequence). CDR3 DNA sequence: TGTGCCAGTAGGGACAGGAGCTCTGGGGCCAACGTCCTGACTTTC. Amino acid sequence: CASRDRSSGANVLTF.

The V and J genes are TRBV27 and TRBJ1-6, with D possibly TRBD1 on 5 matching bases. Germline lookup yields CDR1 MNHEY and CDR2 SMNVEV (reference sequence). The CDR3 has 15 amino acids. Trimming took off 5 bases at V and 1 base at J, with 9 bases between the two ends. CDR3 sequence (DNA): TGTGCCAGCAGTGGTGGGGCTTCCTATAATTCACCCCTCCACTTT. As protein: CASSGGASYNSPLHF.

The chain recombines TRBV6-5 with TRBJ2-7; D remains ambiguous. This CDR3 is 15 amino acids long. Germline CDR1 MNHEY, CDR2 SVGAGI. Trimming removed 2 bases from V and 0 bases from J, with 11 bases in between. CDR3 nucleotide sequence: TGTGCCAGCAGTTACGCCAGGAAGAGCTCCTACGAGCAGTACTTC. This encodes CASSYARKSSYEQYF.

The V call is TRBV7-6, the J call TRBJ1-2; 7 nucleotides agree with TRBD1. From germline, CDR1 is SGHVS and CDR2 FNYEAQ. This CDR3 has 15 amino acids. The trim removed 1 base at V and 6 bases at J, leaving 8 bases unmatched. In DNA, the CDR3 is TGTGCCAGCAGCTTAGTGGTAGGGGGCATCGATGGCTACACCTTC. Protein: CASSLVVGGIDGYTF.

The chain employs TRBV11-2 and TRBJ2-1; 10 bases are a match to TRBD1. Per germline, CDR1 SGHAT and CDR2 FQNNGV. Trimming at V came to 5 bases and at J to 0 bases, leaving 13 bases not matched to a gene. The CDR3 contains 19 residues. In nucleotides, the CDR3 is TGTGCCAGCAGCCATGTCCCGGGACAGGGGACAGGCTCCTACAATGAGCAGTTCTTC. Translating gives CASSHVPGQGTGSYNEQFF. The whole variable domain, filled in from reference TRBV11-2 and TRBJ2-1, reads EAGVAQSPRYKIIEKRQSVAFWCNPISGHATLYWYQQILGQGPKLLIQFQNNGVVDDSQLPKDRFSAERLKGVDSTLKIQPAKLEDSAVYLCASSHVPGQGTGSYNEQFFGPGTRLTVL.

A note on this clone: Sequence at one end of the junction differs from germline and may be a read error. The genes are TRBV6-1 and TRBJ1-2, with D uncertain. The CDR3 contains 15 residues. CDR1 MNHNS and CDR2 SASEGT come from the germline V gene. The CDR3 spells CASSEAPAGLYGYTF. In DNA, the CDR3 is TGTGCCAGTAGTGAAGCGCCGGCAGGACTCTATGGCTACACCTTC.

The V call is TRBV27, the J call TRBJ2-3, with 7 bases that match TRBD1. The germline gives CDR1 MNHEY, CDR2 SMNVEV (reference sequence). The V and J ends lost 3 bases and 0 bases, in that order; junction bases with no gene match: 6. CDR3 size: 16 residues. The DNA of the CDR3 is TGTGCCAGCAGTTTCCTTACAGGGGCCAGCACAGATACGCAGTATTTT. As protein: CASSFLTGASTDTQYF.

This clone was detected only once. This chain connects TRBV11-1 to TRBJ1-2; D gene unclear. V lost 2 bases to trimming and J lost 4 bases, with 14 bases between them. CDR3 length: 15 amino acids. CDR1 and CDR2 from the germline V gene are SGHAT and FQDESV (reference sequence). CDR3 sequence (DNA): TGTGCCAGCAGCTTATCCGGGAGTCTTGGCTATGGCTACACCTTC. It codes for CASSLSGSLGYGYTF.

The chain joins TRBV30 to TRBJ2-1; D is ambiguous. V dropped 0 bases and J dropped 0 bases, with 9 bases sitting between them. The CDR3 runs 15 residues. CDR1 and CDR2 from the germline V gene are GTSNPN and SVGIG (reference sequence). In nucleotides, the CDR3 is TGTGCCTGGAGTGTTATCTCGAGCTCCTACAATGAGCAGTTCTTC. Protein: CAWSVISSSYNEQFF.

The chain has TRBV28 and TRBJ2-3, with 7 bases matching TRBD1. CDR1 and CDR2 (germline): MDHEN, SYDVKM. The CDR3 runs to 17 residues. J lost 7 bases, V lost 2 bases, and 15 bases had no gene match. In DNA, the CDR3 is TGTGCCAGCAGTTTACTTCGGACAGGTCCTAAGGAAAATACGCAGTATTTT. Translating gives CASSLLRTGPKENTQYF.

This clone was counted a few times. The gene calls are TRBV5-1 and TRBJ2-3, with 8 bases lining up with TRBD2. The trim removed 5 bases at V and 3 bases at J, leaving 8 bases unmatched. The CDR3 has 15 residues. Germline V gene lookup returns CDR1 SGHRS and CDR2 YFSETQ. The CDR3 bases are TGCGCCAGCAGTTTCGGGGGGGCCAAAACAGATACGCAGTATTTT. The encoded protein is CASSFGGAKTDTQYF. Full variable domain (remainder filled in from reference TRBV5-1 and TRBJ2-3): KAGVTQTPRYLIKTRGQQVTLSCSPISGHRSVSWYQQTPGQGLQFLFEYFSETQRNKGNFPGRFSGRQFSNSRSEMNVSTLELGDSALYLCASSFGGAKTDTQYFGPGTRLTVL.

The J gene is TRBJ1-5, the V gene TRBV5-6; D is uncertain. With 3 bases removed from V and 5 bases from J, the gap between germline ends came to 18 bases. Germline CDR1 reads SGHDT; CDR2 reads YYEEEE. The CDR3 consists of 16 residues. This CDR3 is CASSSGLGGVHQPQHF. Written as DNA, the CDR3 is TGTGCCAGCAGCTCCGGCCTCGGCGGGGTCCATCAGCCCCAGCATTTT.

The V and J genes are TRBV12-3 or TRBV12-4 and TRBJ1-1; D uncertain. The CDR3 is made up of 13 amino acids. Trimming cost V 6 bases and J 1 base, with 9 bases left between them. CDR3 amino acids: CASSLTTNTEAFF. DNA for the CDR3: TGTGCCAGCAGCCTGACAACGAACACTGAAGCTTTCTTT.

V usage is TRBV7-2 and J usage is TRBJ2-3, with D maybe TRBD2 (5 bases). Per the germline V gene, CDR1 is SGHTA and CDR2 is FQGNSA. There are 13 residues in the CDR3. Trimming took off 1 base at V and 4 bases at J, with 6 bases between the two ends. For the CDR3, the DNA is TGTGCCAGCAGCTTAGGAGGGTCAGATACGCAGTATTTT. Protein product: CASSLGGSDTQYF.

This rearrangement joins TRBV6-5 to TRBJ1-2; weak D call: TRBD1 (5 bases). The CDR3 extends over 13 amino acids. Trimming removed 6 bases at V and 3 bases at J, with 11 bases between. Per the germline V gene, CDR1 is MNHEY and CDR2 is SVGAGI. CDR3 region: CASRTPGYYGYTF. The CDR3 DNA is TGTGCCAGCAGGACCCCAGGGTACTATGGCTACACCTTC.

The chain recombines TRBV4-2 with TRBJ2-5; 11 nucleotides agree with TRBD2. The germline gives CDR1 LGHNA, CDR2 YNFKEQ. The CDR3 has 15 residues. The V and J ends lost 2 bases and 2 bases, in that order; junction bases with no gene match: 1. This CDR3 is CASSQLAGGQETQYF. The CDR3 DNA reads TGTGCCAGCAGCCAACTAGCGGGGGGACAAGAGACCCAGTACTTC.

V and J are TRBV4-2 and TRBJ1-2; possible D gene TRBD1, 6 bases. With 4 bases removed from V and 2 bases from J, the gap between germline ends came to 14 bases. Germline CDR1 and CDR2: LGHNA and YNFKEQ. CDR3 size: 15 residues. The CDR3 DNA reads TGTGCCAGCAGCCCTATGGCACAGGGAAACTATGGCTACACCTTC. It is translated as CASSPMAQGNYGYTF.

The V call is TRBV2, the J call TRBJ2-3, with 9 bases aligning to TRBD1. Losses at the gene ends were 6 bases for V and 4 bases for J; bases not matched to a gene: 8. Germline V gene sequence: CDR1 SNHLY, CDR2 FYNNEI. This CDR3 has 15 residues. The CDR3 sequence is CASRGRTGVSDTQYF. The CDR3 DNA reads as TGTGCCAGCAGAGGGAGGACAGGGGTTTCAGATACGCAGTATTTT.

The chain joins TRBV27 to TRBJ2-7; 11 nucleotides agree with TRBD1. J was trimmed by 3 bases and V by 5 bases; bases with no gene match: 3. CDR1 MNHEY and CDR2 SMNVEV come from the germline V gene (reference sequence). The CDR3 extends over 14 amino acids. The DNA of the CDR3 is TGTGCCAGCAGTCCCGGGACAGGGGGCTACGAGCAGTACTTC. This translates into CASSPGTGGYEQYF.

The chain has TRBV18 and TRBJ2-3, with 12 bases matching TRBD2. The CDR3 totals 16 residues. V was clipped by 6 bases and J by 2 bases; unmatched bases: 6. CDR1 is KGHSH and CDR2 is LQKENI in the germline V gene. CDR3: CASSLGLAGFTDTQYF. The CDR3 DNA follows: TGTGCCAGCTCCCTTGGACTAGCGGGGTTCACAGATACGCAGTATTTT.